This T cell receptor beta chain was sequenced during a study of T cell repertoires in cytomegalovirus infection (dated by TCRdb to the late 2010s). For the study in its entirety: Alongside well-studied HLA-B-restricted epitopes, the peptide stimulations were aimed at recently identified HLA-C-restricted CMV epitopes, whose presentation resists viral immunomodulation. Because public TCR beta signatures pointed to carriage of CMV infection together with the matching HLA type, the HLA type of each donor mattered for the analysis. Broader findings and caveats from the paper: Cumulative frequency of public TCR beta family members discriminated carriers of CMV infection plus the relevant HLA type in this cohort and an independent approximately 360-donor cohort. The ex vivo response was dominated by HLA-C-restricted CMV-specific TCR beta clonotypes, which also provided the single most frequent clonotype in two of eight donors.

The V and J ends are trimmed by 2 bases and 5 bases, leaving 18 bases between them. The germline V gene gives CDR1 as SGHTA and CDR2 as FQGNSA. Including the terminal cysteine and phenylalanine, the CDR3 comprises 16 residues. Solely the CDR3 DNA is kept, with 48 bases framed from the first base. The sample's treatment or condition label is to be understood as: in vitro stimulation with specific CMV peptide epitopes to enrich CMV-specific T cells. The data were produced on an Illumina HiSeq 1500. Using fastp trimming at Q25 and MiXCR clonotype assembly, TCRdb reanalyzed the public sequencing data and kept in-frame beta chains. Entries are consolidated by CDR3 protein sequence, retaining the most common genes and DNA. The sample table contains some 800,000 distinct CDR3 sequences; only one count was recorded for almost 30% of them. Clones ranked in the top ten supply approximately 14% of the sample.

This clonotype has ten or more counts. Its specific antigen is unknown. No much larger clone exists at a distance of one base, and base qualities are not known. This TCR derives from a human donor in good health (CMV status not recorded). Some clones in this sample may be carry-over from other donors' samples. The sequence links TRBV7-2 to TRBJ2-5; possibly the D gene is TRBD2, per 6 matching bases. Material: cultured CD8+ T cells from PBMCs, obtained from culture after CMV antigen stimulation. The CDR3 protein: CASSLRRGETMETQYF. The nucleotide sequence reads as follows: TGTGCCAGCAGCTTAAGGCGCGGGGAGACTATGGAGACCCAGTACTTC.